One and the same sample provided the 5 T cell receptor beta chains below, sequenced in a study of neurological immune-mediated disorders. Time point here: longitudinal time-point 1 (baseline). TCRdb itself ran the 5' RACE reads through MiXCR, one entry per CDR3 protein. The sample consists of roughly 75,000 distinct CDR3 sequences, roughly an eighth of them appearing once. The sequencing input was PBMCs. These receptors originate from a female donor with HTLV-1-associated myelopathy (HAM/TSP).

This clonotype was detected only a few times. The rearrangement joins TRBV6-5 to TRBJ2-4; D possibly corresponds to TRBD1 (6 bases). The ends were cut back, 1 base at V and 3 bases at J, with 10 bases in the middle. This CDR3 is built from 15 residues. Germline CDR1 reads MNHEY; CDR2 reads SVGAGI. DNA of the CDR3: TGTGCCAGCAGTTACTTTTCCAGGGGCAAAAACATTCAGTACTTC. Translated: CASSYFSRGKNIQYF.

This clonotype was detected many times. This chain links TRBV11-1 with TRBJ2-7; 9 bases agree with TRBD1. This CDR3 is built from 16 residues. After removal of 5 bases from V and 4 bases from J, the junction contained 12 bases not matched to a gene. Germline CDR1 and CDR2: SGHAT and FQDESV (reference sequence). As DNA, the CDR3 is TGTGCCAGCAGCCACCGCGAGGGACAGGGACTTTACGAGCAGTACTTC. Protein sequence: CASSHREGQGLYEQYF. Drawing the rest from reference TRBV11-1 and TRBJ2-7, the complete variable domain is EAEVAQSPRYKITEKSQAVAFWCDPISGHATLYWYRQILGQGPELLVQFQDESVVDDSQLPKDRFSAERLKGVDSTLKIQPAELGDSAMYLCASSHREGQGLYEQYFGPGTRLTVT.

This clonotype was seen many times. V usage is TRBV29-1 and J usage is TRBJ2-2, with 8 bases that match TRBD1. This CDR3 has 12 amino acids. The germline CDR1 and CDR2 sequences are SQVTM and ANQGSEA. The CDR3 here is CSGQGDTGELFF. The CDR3 nucleotides are TGCAGTGGACAGGGAGACACCGGGGAGCTGTTTTTT.

This clonotype was seen ten or more times. The rearrangement uses TRBV20-1 and TRBJ2-4; 8 positions match TRBD1. With 6 bases clipped from V and 1 base from J, the junction kept 8 bases outside the gene matches. This CDR3 spans 15 amino acids. The germline CDR1 and CDR2 sequences are DFQATT and SNEGSKA (reference sequence). The CDR3 spells CSAGQGLVAKNIQYF. The CDR3 DNA follows: TGCAGTGCCGGACAGGGTTTGGTTGCCAAAAACATTCAGTACTTC.

This clonotype was found many times. J is TRBJ2-5 and V is TRBV6-5, with 7 bases lining up with TRBD2. CDR3 length: 12 amino acids. The V and J ends lost 5 bases and 3 bases, in that order; junction bases with no gene match: 0. Germline lookup yields CDR1 MNHEY and CDR2 SVGAGI. The CDR3 loop is CASSSGKETQYF. The CDR3 DNA follows: TGTGCCAGCAGTAGCGGGAAAGAGACCCAGTACTTC.